The sample holds one count of the clone carrying this T cell receptor (beta chain). Antigen unknown. Measured with immunoSEQ multiplex PCR; TCRdb has only the in-frame clones, and not every one. The sample holds 50,000 or so clones, around 81% seen once. V dropped 5 bases and J dropped 6 bases, with 14 bases sitting between them. The germline V gene encodes CDR1 GTSNPN and CDR2 SVGIG (reference sequence). This CDR3 is 12 amino acids long. This entry is derived from a study of T cells in localized non-small cell lung cancer. Findings of the study overall: Clonality of T cells reached its maximum in uninvolved adjacent lung, surpassing tumor. Elevated circulating T cell density in blood was associated with longer overall survival.

J is TRBJ2-7 and V is TRBV30, with D uncertain. The TCR was taken from a woman aged 40-69 years with stage II lung adenocarcinoma. Sequencing was performed on PBMCs, taken before any cancer treatment. The CDR3 loop reads CAWADQVGEQYF. The CDR3 DNA reads TGTGCCTGGGCAGATCAGGTGGGCGAGCAGTACTTC.